The sequence of this T cell receptor beta chain was determined in a study of CD8+CD57+ T cells in acquired aplastic anemia. Study summary: Across the sorted CD4+ and CD8+ cells, DNA amounts averaged 3.2 ug.

The CDR3 loop spans 15 amino acids. The V end was cut by 5 bases, the J end by 8 bases, with 18 bases between. CDR1 and CDR2 (germline): MGHRA, YSYEKL. All patients picked for sequencing had shown, by flow cytometry, an expansion of CD8+CD57+ cells. With no exception, the patients had severe acquired aplastic anemia. The table lists this clonotype with many counts. Its antigen is unknown. For CDR3 and TCR beta VDJ profiling, genomic DNA was the template used. Each CDR3 protein gets one entry after TCRdb re-called the reads with MiXCR. The sample has approximately 190,000 distinct CDR3 sequences, roughly half seen once. Study-wide points: The number of CD8+ CDR3 sequences shared by patients and controls was around 30. Simpson's diversity of CD8+ cells was not significantly different in patients compared with controls.

The chain combines TRBV4-1 with TRBJ1-4; D might be TRBD1 (5 bases). This TCR was recovered from a human donor with aplastic anemia. The sequenced sample was sorted CD4+, CD8+, or CD8+CD57+ T cells (not recorded which) from PBMCs. The CDR3 loop is CASSSRGQLGEKLFF. CDR3 in DNA: TGCGCCAGCAGCTCCCGGGGCCAACTGGGGGAAAAACTGTTTTTT.